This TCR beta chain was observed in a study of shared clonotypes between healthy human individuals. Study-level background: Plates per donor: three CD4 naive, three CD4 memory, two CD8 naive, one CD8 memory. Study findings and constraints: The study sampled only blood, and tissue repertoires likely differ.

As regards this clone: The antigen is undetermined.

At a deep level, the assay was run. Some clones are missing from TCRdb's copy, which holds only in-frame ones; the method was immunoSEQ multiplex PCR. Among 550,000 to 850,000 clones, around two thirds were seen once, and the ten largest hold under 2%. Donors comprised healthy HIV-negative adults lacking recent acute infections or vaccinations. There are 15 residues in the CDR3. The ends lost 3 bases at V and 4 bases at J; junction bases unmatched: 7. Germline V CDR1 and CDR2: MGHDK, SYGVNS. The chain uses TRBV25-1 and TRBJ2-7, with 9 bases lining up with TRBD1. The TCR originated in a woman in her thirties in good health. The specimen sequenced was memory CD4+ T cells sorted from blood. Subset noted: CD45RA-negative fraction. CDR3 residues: CASSDPGQGLYEQYF. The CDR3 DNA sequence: TGTGCCAGCAGTGATCCGGGACAGGGTTTATACGAGCAGTACTTC.